This paragraph reports one TCR beta chain. This clone's antigen is unknown. Nothing much larger sits one base from this clone, and base qualities are not available. Inclusive of the bounding cysteine and phenylalanine, the CDR3 is 14 residues long. Left in the record is the CDR3 DNA by itself, 42 bases read in frame from the first base. V sheds 3 bases and J sheds 2 bases, leaving 8 bases between their ends. CDR1 and CDR2 are read off the germline V gene as SGHRS and YFSETQ. The library was made by the immunoSEQ multiplex PCR assay. The multiplex PCR relied on a mix of 60 forward primers for TCR Vbeta segments and 13 reverse primers for TCR Jbeta segments. The CDR3 region of rearranged TCR beta genes was amplified from genomic DNA with a multiplex PCR assay. The Illumina HiSeq System was used to sequence the amplified TCR beta libraries as 87-base-pair reads. As for how the authors treated the data: In a later analysis, 77 million or so unique TCR beta chains were counted across the roughly 670 repertoires, and around 10 million of these chains were shared by at least two donors. Raw reads were error-corrected and collapsed into unique sequences with a nearest-neighbor algorithm that merged closely related sequences to remove PCR and sequencing errors. CDR3 sequences were aligned to IMGT reference sequences to assign V, D and J gene segments. For a sequence to be retained, a match of at least six nucleotides to both a V gene segment and a J gene segment was required. Rearrangements were classified as productive when the CDR3 lacked stop codons and remained in frame with V and J, and all other rearrangements were classified as non-productive. CDR3 was defined by IMGT convention, running from the second conserved V-encoded cysteine to the conserved J-encoded phenylalanine. The earlier analysis of approximately 590 of the donors excluded any sequence lacking an unambiguous match to a single V gene segment. An earlier analysis of some 610 of the donors called V segments functional above 56.7% productive rearrangements and segregating when the between-donor standard deviation exceeded 5%. A statistical classification framework was built to diagnose cytomegalovirus status from the catalog of TCR beta chain sequences. In a later analysis, TCR nucleotide sequences were compared against IMGT/GENE-DB human TR gene sequences so that V and J genes could be assigned. In a later analysis, CDR3 sequences and most-parsimonious VDJ recombination scenarios were assigned using the TCRdist pipeline. In a later analysis, each TCR beta chain was defined by its CDR3 amino acid sequence together with its V-gene family, and reads without a unique V-gene family were excluded. In a later analysis, some 600 highly shared, low-generation-probability nucleotide sequences were removed to address suspected cross-contamination and a sequencing artifact. For each public chain, a later analysis derived a clonal expansion index from normalized ranks of inferred template counts within each repertoire. Generation probabilities in a later analysis came from a VDJ recombination model fitted to out-of-frame rearrangements, and those results were checked against IGoR. In a later analysis, hypergeometric tests were used to score TCR-TCR, TCR-HLA and TCR-CMV co-occurrence, with a repertoire-size bias correction applied to TCR pairs. To estimate false discovery rates, a later analysis permuted the HLA or CMV assignments 20 times. In a later analysis, co-occurring TCRs were grouped with DBSCAN, and TCRdist sequence similarity was added when clustering was performed within HLA-allele-positive subsets. Repertoires with fewer than 30,000 or more than 120,000 public chains were left out of co-occurrence clustering, as were a handful of repertoires with anomalous nucleotide sharing. Here the immuneACCESS table is served through TCRdb, limited to in-frame sequences with V and J called. Missing clones are a known gap in these copies; in checked studies unresolved V genes cover under half, and the rest lacks a known reason. V, J and clone size derive from that table, while D and trimming were established from the DNA sequence. This sample comprises about 130,000 clones, over 70% of them detected only once. The top ten hold under 4.5% of the sample.

This record comes from a study of cytomegalovirus exposure and HLA in healthy donors (dated by TCRdb to about 2017). Looking at the study overall: An earlier analysis of 587 of the donors reported roughly 300 Gb of sequence data and around 110 million unique TCR beta sequences obtained from about 179 million T cells. To study patterns of TCR occurrence, a later analysis re-analyzed previously published TCR beta repertoires from 666 donors and added high-resolution HLA genotyping. A separate validation cohort of about 110 different subjects was used in addition to the roughly 620-subject first cohort. A later genetic analysis used genome-wide SNP genotypes for about 60% of the roughly 700 donors, treating that subset as a discovery cohort. The genetic ancestry cluster associated with self-reported Caucasian donors included 70% to 85% of the 398 genotyped donors. Donor age, sex, ethnicity and CMV serostatus were collected together with the repertoire data. Rather than using new phenotypic data, the later analysis identified candidate immune exposures from TCR beta sequences and from how often those sequences occurred across donors. Across 398 genotyped donors of the cohort, an average of approximately 240,000 unique TCR beta nucleotide sequences per donor were sequenced, and roughly 20% of those sequences were non-productive. Roughly 300 gigabases of sequencing data and approximately 84 million unique TCR sequences were included in an early release covering around 650 HLA-typed donors. An earlier analysis of 587 of the donors applied high-throughput TCR beta sequencing to assess whether each TCR beta V gene segment acted as functional or pseudogenic. Roughly 5 DR-DQ haplotypes were handled as single units for association and clustering because linkage in the cohort was strong. The study aimed to test whether signatures of past pathogen exposure could be identified by cataloging public T cell receptors. The number of typed donors differed by locus: roughly 629-640 for A, B, C, DRB1 and DQB1; approximately 520 for DQA1; 606 for DPA1; and roughly 470 for DPB1. Every discovery cohort repertoire had been produced on one sequencing platform. High-throughput TCR immunosequencing, statistical association of individual TCRs with disease status, and machine learning were combined to predict cytomegalovirus infection status. The study profiled the T cell repertoires of 500 to 800 subjects by immunosequencing and related them to cytomegalovirus serostatus. Both class I and class II loci were covered by HLA typing, at four-digit resolution.

Results the study describes overall, beyond this receptor: Linkage disequilibrium might explain the correlated functional status among segregating V segments, but an unknown experimental factor could not be ruled out. Because some donors lacked HLA typing at each locus, the association tests relied only on the typed subset. According to a later genetic analysis, donors in an Asian-associated ancestry cluster had fewer N-insertions in productive TCRs than the approximately 650-donor mean. Sequencing depth was assumed to be roughly uniform across donors in the presence/absence analyses, though that assumption may not hold. When HLA alleles, especially DR and DQ, strongly co-occurred, TCR associations were difficult to assign to individual alleles. A further reported finding was that TCR beta sequences accurately predicted the HLA-A and HLA-B alleles for most subjects in the first cohort. In a later analysis, HLA-associated TCR beta chains were found to be more clonally expanded and to have lower generation probabilities than equally common non-associated chains. A later analysis associated around 16,000 TCR beta sequences with specific HLA alleles at a false discovery rate of 0.05. A group of highly shared sequence variants was considered likely to be a technical artifact of the sequencing pipeline. In vitro tests confirmed that a few of the cytomegalovirus-associated TCR beta chains recognize cytomegalovirus antigens. According to a later analysis, TCR association rates differed among HLA loci, with DRB1 alleles showing the most associated TCRs and HLA-C alleles showing the fewest. A total of 150 to 200 TCR beta chains were listed by the study as associated with cytomegalovirus. The classifier was reported to diagnose cytomegalovirus status with high specificity and sensitivity in both the original and validation cohorts. In a later analysis, most CMV-associated TCR beta chains were found to appear HLA-restricted, with HLA associations seemingly driven largely by CMV exposure. The only immune exposure information available for the cohort was CMV serostatus. The cohort was sequenced for TCR beta chains only, and without alpha or paired-chain data the features that could be detected were limited. The earlier analysis of approximately 540 of the donors excluded 15 to 20 rarely observed V segments, including chromosome 9 orphons, because counts were too low. An association between a missense DCLRE1C variant and V-gene and J-gene trimming of TCR beta chains was found in a later genetic analysis and replicated in an independent cohort. In a later analysis, several top co-occurrence clusters were reported to appear linked to parvovirus B19, influenza, CMV and Epstein-Barr virus. Broadly in line with IMGT annotations, most TCR beta V segments showed up in productive rearrangements about 87% or about 30% of the time in an earlier analysis of around 550 of the donors. The authors suggested that the approach could potentially be extended to other disease states and immunological phenotypes. Because the 87-base-pair reads could not distinguish some IMGT-functional V segments, including TRBV6-2 and TRBV6-3, those segments were excluded. Most TCR sequences were observed very rarely across donors, whereas some public TCRs were present in many individuals.

The cohort comprised 670 or so healthy bone marrow donors. All cohort members were sampled while nominally healthy, although unrecorded immune exposures were likely present. The donor tested CMV seropositive and was one of the 289 seropositive cohort members. A peripheral blood sample was provided by each donor, and peripheral blood mononuclear cells were used for TCR beta sequencing. The Qiagen DNeasy Blood Extraction Kit was used to extract genomic DNA from the blood cell samples. This receptor was identified in a man between 18 and 35 years old in good health and CMV-seropositive. The specimen sequenced was PBMCs. The sequence joins TRBV5-1 to TRBJ2-2; too little of a D gene remains to name it. The CDR3 reads CASSWLVNTGELFF. The DNA sequence is TGCGCCAGCAGCTGGCTAGTCAACACCGGGGAGCTGTTTTTT. With the rest looked up from the reference TRBV5-1 and TRBJ2-2 genes rather than sequenced, the full variable domain is KAGVTQTPRYLIKTRGQQVTLSCSPISGHRSVSWYQQTPGQGLQFLFEYFSETQRNKGNFPGRFSGRQFSNSRSEMNVSTLELGDSALYLCASSWLVNTGELFFGEGSRLTVL.